The source of this T cell receptor beta chain is a study of T cells after yellow fever vaccination. Germline values: CDR1 SEHNR, CDR2 FQNEAQ (reference sequence). V was pared by 7 bases and J by 13 bases, with 19 bases between. The CDR3 sequence is 13 residues long. TCRdb analysed the 5' RACE reads with MiXCR anew, one entry per CDR3 protein. Among about 550,000 distinct CDR3 sequences listed, roughly 19% were seen once. The sample consisted of PBMCs, taken 15 days after the yellow fever booster vaccination. The sequence came from a young man who received the YFV17D yellow fever vaccine. The chain is built from TRBV7-9 and TRBJ1-4, with D unclear. The CDR3 bases are TGTGCCAGCACCCTGGAGGCCACCGGCAGACTGTTTTTT. It specifies CASTLEATGRLFF.